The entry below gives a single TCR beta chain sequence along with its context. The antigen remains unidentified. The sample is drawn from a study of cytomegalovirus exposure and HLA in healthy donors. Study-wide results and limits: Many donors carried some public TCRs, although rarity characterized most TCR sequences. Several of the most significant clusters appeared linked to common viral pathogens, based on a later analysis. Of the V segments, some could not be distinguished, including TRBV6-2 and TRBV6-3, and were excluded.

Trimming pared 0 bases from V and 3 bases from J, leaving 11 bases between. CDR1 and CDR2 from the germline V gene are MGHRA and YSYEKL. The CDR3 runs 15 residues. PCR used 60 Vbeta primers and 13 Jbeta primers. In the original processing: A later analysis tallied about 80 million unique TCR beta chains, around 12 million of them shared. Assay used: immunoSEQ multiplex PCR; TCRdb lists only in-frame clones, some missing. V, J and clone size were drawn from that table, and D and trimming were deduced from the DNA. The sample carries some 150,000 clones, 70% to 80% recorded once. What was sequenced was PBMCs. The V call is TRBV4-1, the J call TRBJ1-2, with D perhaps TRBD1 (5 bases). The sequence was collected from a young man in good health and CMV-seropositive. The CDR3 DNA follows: TGCGCCAGCAGCCAAGAAACGGGGACTCACTATGGCTACACCTTC. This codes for CASSQETGTHYGYTF.